The clone carrying this T cell receptor beta chain was counted at least ten times. TCR beta CDR3 region amplification was performed from RNA transcripts. When the TCR CDR3 underwent first-round RT-PCR, the HTBI primer set was used. TCRdb used MiXCR to reprocess the multiplex PCR reads, holding one entry per CDR3 protein. The sample yields 330,000 or so distinct CDR3 sequences, 15% to 20% seen once. These data are taken from a study of T cells in Graves' hyperthyroidism and ophthalmopathy. The specimen sequenced was blood. This TCR came from a woman in her 40s with Graves' ophthalmopathy.

The DNA of the CDR3 is TGCGCCAGCAGCACCGGGACGCAGCCCCAGCATTTT. It codes for CASSTGTQPQHF. V is TRBV10-1 and J is TRBJ1-5; maybe TRBD1 (5 bases). V was shortened by 6 bases and J by 7 bases, with 10 bases between the two germline ends. There are 12 residues in the CDR3. Germline V gene sequence: CDR1 WNHNN, CDR2 SYGVQD (reference sequence).